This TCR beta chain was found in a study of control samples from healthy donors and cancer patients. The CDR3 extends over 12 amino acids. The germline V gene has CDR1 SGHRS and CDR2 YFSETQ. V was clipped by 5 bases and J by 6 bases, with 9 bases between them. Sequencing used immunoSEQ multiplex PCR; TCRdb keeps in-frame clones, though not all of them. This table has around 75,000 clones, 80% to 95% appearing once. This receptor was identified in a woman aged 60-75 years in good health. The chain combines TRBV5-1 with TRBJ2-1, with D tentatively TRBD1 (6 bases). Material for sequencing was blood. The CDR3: CASSTRGNEQFF. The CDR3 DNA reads TGCGCCAGCAGTACCAGGGGCAATGAGCAGTTCTTC.